Listed below are T cell receptor beta chains from one sample, sequenced in a study of blood T cell repertoires in COVID-19. Only in-frame clones appear in the TCRdb table, and some are missing; sequencing was by immunoSEQ multiplex PCR. The sample holds a few hundred thousand clones; approximately 87% are singletons and the top ten take roughly 9.4%. The specimen was PBMCs or T cells enriched from blood (not recorded which). The receptors were sampled from a woman between 45 and 60 years old who had recovered from COVID-19. CDR3s include the opening cysteine and the closing phenylalanine or tryptophan. The D gene is left open where the match is weak. Part of the rows lack a size; the others show once, few, many or a class for expanded clones.

V gene	J gene	D gene	clone size	CDR3 DNA	CDR3 protein
TRBV7-9	TRBJ1-3	TRBD1	.	TGTGCCAGCAGGCCAGGGGGGATGTTAAACACCATATATTTT	CASRPGGMLNTIYF
TRBV12-3/TRBV12-4	TRBJ2-7	TRBD1	once	TGTGCCAGCAGTTTAAAGGAGACAGGGGGTAGCTTC	CASSLKETGGSF
TRBV7-9	TRBJ2-3	.	.	TGTGCCAGCAGCTTAGCCGAGGCTGGTTACACAGATACGCAGTATTTT	CASSLAEAGYTDTQYF
TRBV28	TRBJ1-1	.	.	TGTGCCAGCAGAGTTACCCCGGACAGGAACACTGAAGCTTTCTTT	CASRVTPDRNTEAFF
TRBV30	TRBJ1-2	TRBD1	.	TGTGCCTGGGGGCAGGGGGCGTTTGGCTACACCTTC	CAWGQGAFGYTF
TRBV29-1	TRBJ1-6	.	.	TGCAGCGTTGGGGAGAGCTCCTATAATTCACCCCTCCACTTT	CSVGESSYNSPLHF
TRBV5-1	TRBJ1-1	.	.	TGCGCCAGCAGACTGACAGGCACTGAAGCTTTCTTT	CASRLTGTEAFF
TRBV7-2	TRBJ1-6	.	.	TGTGCCAGCAGCTTAGATCTGTTTTCACCCCTCCACTTT	CASSLDLFSPLHF
TRBV19	TRBJ1-5	.	.	TGTGCCAGTAGTGACCGGGGACTATATAGCAATCAGCCCCAGCATTTT	CASSDRGLYSNQPQHF
TRBV3-1/TRBV3-2	TRBJ1-2	.	.	TGTGCCAGCAGCCAAGGTCAGGACAGTGCATCCGGCTACACCTTC	CASSQGQDSASGYTF
TRBV5-6	TRBJ2-7	TRBD1	.	TGTGCCAGCAGCCCGGGACAGGGGTTCTCCTACGAGCAGTACTTC	CASSPGQGFSYEQYF
TRBV6-1	TRBJ2-3	.	.	TGTGCCAGCAGTGACCGTCCCCCAGATACGCAGTATTTT	CASSDRPPDTQYF
TRBV13	TRBJ1-3	.	.	TGTGCCAGCAGCGTTCAGGGCCGCTCTGGAAACACCATATATTTT	CASSVQGRSGNTIYF
TRBV28	TRBJ2-3	TRBD2	.	TGTGCCAGCAGTCCACGTCTCGGGGGGAGGTCGGATACGCAGTATTTT	CASSPRLGGRSDTQYF
TRBV19	TRBJ2-7	TRBD1	.	TGTGCCAGTAGCACGGGGGACAGGGGGGGATCCTACGAGCAGTACTTC	CASSTGDRGGSYEQYF
TRBV19	TRBJ2-1	TRBD1	few	TGTGCCAGTAGTATCGATGGCAGGGGGTCTTACAATGAGCAGTTCTTC	CASSIDGRGSYNEQFF
TRBV2	TRBJ1-5	.	.	TGTGCCAGCAGTGTGGACGGGAATAGCAATCAGCCCCAGCATTTT	CASSVDGNSNQPQHF
TRBV3-1/TRBV3-2	TRBJ2-3	TRBD2	.	TGTGCCAGCGGAACGACTAGCGGGGCCCCAGATACGCAGTATTTT	CASGTTSGAPDTQYF
TRBV29-1	TRBJ2-5	.	.	TGCAGCGTTTCTGGGGGGGCACAAGAGACCCAGTACTTC	CSVSGGAQETQYF
TRBV30	TRBJ1-6	.	.	TGTGCCTGGAGTGTAGGTACCACAGGTTCACCCCTCCACTTT	CAWSVGTTGSPLHF
TRBV29-1	TRBJ2-3	TRBD2	.	TGCAGCGGTTCTAGCGGGGGTTTAACAGATACGCAGTATTTT	CSGSSGGLTDTQYF
TRBV2	TRBJ1-5	.	.	TGTGCCAGCAGTGGCGAACAGGCCCGCAATCAGCCCCAGCATTTT	CASSGEQARNQPQHF
TRBV18	TRBJ1-2	.	.	TGTGCCAGCTCACCTCGCGGAGGGACTGACTATGGCTACACCTTC	CASSPRGGTDYGYTF
TRBV6-2/TRBV6-3	TRBJ2-1	TRBD2	.	TGTGCCAGCAGTTGGTTGGGACTAGCGGATGATGAGCAGTTCTTC	CASSWLGLADDEQFF
TRBV9	TRBJ1-1	TRBD1	.	TGTGCCAGCAGCTCCGGACAGGGCAACACTGAAGCTTTCTTT	CASSSGQGNTEAFF
TRBV29-1	TRBJ2-5	TRBD2	.	TGCAGCGTTGGGTCGGCTAGCGGGGGAGGGACCCAGTACTTC	CSVGSASGGGTQYF
TRBV5-1	TRBJ2-5	.	.	TGCGCCAGCAGCTTGCGTCCAGGGGTCCAAGAGACCCAGTACTTC	CASSLRPGVQETQYF
TRBV28	TRBJ1-5	TRBD1	.	TGTGCCAGCAGTGCCGGGACAGGGGTTGTTGTTCCCCAGCATTTT	CASSAGTGVVVPQHF
TRBV30	TRBJ1-2	.	.	TGTGCCTGGAGCCGTATACAGGGTGACGGCTACACCTTC	CAWSRIQGDGYTF
TRBV7-3	TRBJ2-3	.	.	TGTGCCAGCAGCTTGCACGGGTTGGGCACAGATACGCAGTATTTT	CASSLHGLGTDTQYF
TRBV2	TRBJ1-5	.	.	TGTGCCAGCAGTGACCCAAACAGGGCCAATCAGCCCCAGCATTTT	CASSDPNRANQPQHF
TRBV18	TRBJ2-1	.	.	TGTGCCAGCTCACCTCCCATACAGGGTGACGATGAGCAGTTCTTC	CASSPPIQGDDEQFF
TRBV6-1	TRBJ1-2	.	once	TGTGCCAGCAGTGAAGGATTCCAGGGCTCGTATGGCTACACCTTC	CASSEGFQGSYGYTF
TRBV30	TRBJ1-2	TRBD1	once	TGTGCCTACCAGGGACAGGGGGAAAACTATGGCTACACCTTC	CAYQGQGENYGYTF
TRBV9	TRBJ2-7	.	.	TGTGCCAGCAGCGTAGCAGAGGGATGGTCCTACGAGCAGTACTTC	CASSVAEGWSYEQYF
TRBV5-1	TRBJ2-5	TRBD1	.	TGCGCCAGCACCGTTGGGACAGTAAAAGAGACCCAGTACTTC	CASTVGTVKETQYF
TRBV28	TRBJ1-5	.	.	TGTGCCAGCAGTCCGGGTGTTGGGACGGGACTCAATCAGCCCCAGCATTTT	CASSPGVGTGLNQPQHF
TRBV29-1	TRBJ2-7	TRBD2	.	TGCAGCGTTGTAGCGGGGGCCGGTCGCTACGAGCAGTACTTC	CSVVAGAGRYEQYF
TRBV2	TRBJ1-5	.	once	TGTGCCAGCAGCTTAGGTCGGAGTAGCAATCAGCCCCAGCATTTT	CASSLGRSSNQPQHF
TRBV6-2/TRBV6-3	TRBJ1-5	TRBD1	many	TGTGCCAGCAGTTCTGGGACAGAGAATCAGCCCCAGCATTTT	CASSSGTENQPQHF
TRBV19	TRBJ1-4	TRBD1	.	TGTGCCAGTACCCTGGACAGGGACCGTACTGGTGAAAAACTGTTTTTT	CASTLDRDRTGEKLFF
TRBV9	TRBJ2-2	TRBD2	.	TGTGCCAGCAGCGCTCCAACCGGACTAGTCGACACCGGGGAGCTGTTTTTT	CASSAPTGLVDTGELFF
TRBV20-1	TRBJ2-7	TRBD1	.	TGCAGTGCCGACCCCAGGGGGGAGCAGTACTTC	CSADPRGEQYF
TRBV4-1	TRBJ2-2	TRBD2	.	TGCGCCAGCAGCCCAGGAGGACTAGCGGGGAACACCGGGGAGCTGTTTTTT	CASSPGGLAGNTGELFF
TRBV6-5	TRBJ1-2	.	.	TGTGCCAGCAGTTACGTGTATAACTATGGCTACACCTTC	CASSYVYNYGYTF
TRBV19	TRBJ1-1	.	once	TGTGCCAGTAGTATGCGGGGGCAGGGGAACACTGAAGCTTTCTTT	CASSMRGQGNTEAFF
TRBV12-3/TRBV12-4	TRBJ1-1	.	.	TGTGCCAGCTTTACTAGGGGGTTTACTGAAGCTTTCTTT	CASFTRGFTEAFF
TRBV9	TRBJ1-2	.	few	TGTGCCAGCAGCGTAGGACAGGAAAGCTATGGCTACACCTTC	CASSVGQESYGYTF
TRBV9	TRBJ2-1	TRBD1	.	TGTGCCAGCAGCTCACTCATTCGGACAGGAGTGAATGAGCAGTTCTTC	CASSSLIRTGVNEQFF